This TCR beta chain is drawn from a study of blood T cell repertoires in COVID-19. The cohort comprised adults aged roughly 18 to 95 years residing in 20 to 30 US areas. Clones were read by immunoSEQ multiplex PCR, and TCRdb kept only the in-frame ones, dropping some. This table has approximately 270,000 clones, approximately 85% appearing once. From germline, CDR1 is KGHSH and CDR2 LQKENI. Between the trimmed V and J ends, which lost 4 bases and 3 bases, there was a span of 13 bases. This CDR3 is built from 14 residues. Sequencing was carried out using PBMCs or T cells enriched from blood (not recorded which). The chain employs TRBV18 and TRBJ2-7; weak D call: TRBD1 (6 bases). The TCR originated in a woman between 45 and 65 years old who had recovered from COVID-19. CDR3 region: CASSLRDTYYEQYF. The CDR3 DNA follows: TGTGCCAGCTCACTCCGGGACACATACTACGAGCAGTACTTC.